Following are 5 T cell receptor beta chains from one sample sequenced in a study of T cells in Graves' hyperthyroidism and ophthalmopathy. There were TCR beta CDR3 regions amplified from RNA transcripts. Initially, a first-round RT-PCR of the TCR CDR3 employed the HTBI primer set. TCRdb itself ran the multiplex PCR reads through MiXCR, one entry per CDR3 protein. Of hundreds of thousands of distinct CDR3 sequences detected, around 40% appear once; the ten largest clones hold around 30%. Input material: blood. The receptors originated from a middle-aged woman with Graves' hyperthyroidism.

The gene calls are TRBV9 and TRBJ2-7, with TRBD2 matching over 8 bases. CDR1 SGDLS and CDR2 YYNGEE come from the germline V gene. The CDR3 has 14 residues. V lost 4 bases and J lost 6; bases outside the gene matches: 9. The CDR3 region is CASSMSGGLVEQYF. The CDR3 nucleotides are TGTGCCAGCAGCATGAGCGGGGGCTTAGTCGAGCAGTACTTC.

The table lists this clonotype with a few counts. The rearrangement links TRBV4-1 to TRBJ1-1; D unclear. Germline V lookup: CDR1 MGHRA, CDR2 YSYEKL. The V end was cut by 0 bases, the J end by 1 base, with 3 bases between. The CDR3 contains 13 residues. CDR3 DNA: TGCGCCAGCAGCCAAGATGCGAACACTGAAGCTTTCTTT. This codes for CASSQDANTEAFF.

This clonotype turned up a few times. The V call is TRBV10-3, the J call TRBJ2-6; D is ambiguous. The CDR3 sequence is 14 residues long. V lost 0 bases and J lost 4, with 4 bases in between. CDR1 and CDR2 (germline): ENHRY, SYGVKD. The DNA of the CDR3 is TGTGCCATCAGTGAGTCGCTAGGGGCCAACGTCCTGACTTTC. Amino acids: CAISESLGANVLTF.

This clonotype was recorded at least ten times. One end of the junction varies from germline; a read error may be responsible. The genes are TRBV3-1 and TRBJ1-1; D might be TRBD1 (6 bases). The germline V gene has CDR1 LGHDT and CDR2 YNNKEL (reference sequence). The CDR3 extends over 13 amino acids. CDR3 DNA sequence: TGCGCCAGCAGTCAGGGGAGCAACACTGAAGCTTTCTTT. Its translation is CASSQGSNTEAFF. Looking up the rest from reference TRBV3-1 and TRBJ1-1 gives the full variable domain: DTAVSQTPKYLVTQMGNDKSIKCEQNLGHDTMYWYKQDSKKFLKIMFSYNNKELIINETVPNRFSPKSPDKAHLNLHINSLELGDSAVYFCASSQGSNTEAFFGQGTRLTVV.

The CDR3: CASSHSGETHEQYF. CDR3 sequence (DNA): TGTGCCAGCAGCCATAGCGGGGAGACCCACGAGCAGTACTTC. The chain links TRBV7-2 to TRBJ2-7, with 8 bases lining up with TRBD2. CDR1 SGHTA and CDR2 FQGNSA come from the germline V gene. This CDR3 has 14 amino acids. Unmatched junction bases numbered 8, after V lost 5 bases and J lost 5 bases.